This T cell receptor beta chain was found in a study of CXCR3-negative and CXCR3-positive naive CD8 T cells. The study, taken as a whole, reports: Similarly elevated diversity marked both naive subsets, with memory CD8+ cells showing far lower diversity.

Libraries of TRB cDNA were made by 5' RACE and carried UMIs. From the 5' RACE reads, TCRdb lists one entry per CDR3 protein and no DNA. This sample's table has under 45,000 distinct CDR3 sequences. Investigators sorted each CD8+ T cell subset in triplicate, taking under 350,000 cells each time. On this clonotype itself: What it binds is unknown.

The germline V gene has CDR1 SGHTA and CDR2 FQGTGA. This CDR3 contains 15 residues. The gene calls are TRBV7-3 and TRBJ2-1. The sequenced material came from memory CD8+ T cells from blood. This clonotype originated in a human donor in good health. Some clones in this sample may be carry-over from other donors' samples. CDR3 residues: CASSLRGGSYNEQFF.